A single sample is the source of the 24 T cell receptor beta chains below, sequenced in a study of T cell repertoires in cytomegalovirus infection. TCRdb processed the reads anew with MiXCR; each CDR3 protein has one entry. The sample records nearly 650,000 distinct CDR3 sequences, roughly 26% being singletons. The sequenced sample consisted of CD8+ T cells from PBMCs. The receptor source for this set is a human donor in good health (CMV status not recorded). Some clones in this sample may be carry-over from other donors' samples.

J is TRBJ1-5 and V is TRBV4-3, with D maybe TRBD1 (5 bases). The CDR3 runs to 15 residues. V was trimmed by 0 bases and J by 2 bases, leaving 8 bases between them. CDR1 and CDR2 from the germline V gene are LGHNA and YSLEER. The CDR3 sequence: CASSQDLQGNQPQHF. In DNA form, the CDR3 reads TGCGCCAGCAGCCAAGATCTACAGGGCAATCAGCCCCAGCATTTT.

In the case of this clonotype: A read error may explain this, as a much larger clone is one base away. V usage is TRBV28 and J usage is TRBJ2-7; possibly TRBD2 for D (5 bases). Germline V gene lookup returns CDR1 MDHEN and CDR2 SYDVKM. The CDR3 contains 15 residues. The V gene lost 0 bases and the J gene lost 4 bases, with 13 bases spanning the gap. The DNA for the CDR3 is TGTGCCAGCAGTTTATGGATCGAACTAGTTTACGAGCAGTACTTC. It yields the protein CASSLWIELVYEQYF.

This clonotype was counted only a few times. This sequence joins TRBV28 and TRBJ1-2; D not resolved. Per the germline V gene, CDR1 is MDHEN and CDR2 is SYDVKM. CDR3 size: 11 residues. With 3 bases removed from V and 6 bases from J, the gap between germline ends came to 5 bases. The CDR3 is CASSFVHGYTF. The CDR3 bases are TGTGCCAGCAGTTTTGTTCATGGCTACACCTTC.

This clonotype was counted between two and nine times. V usage is TRBV2 and J usage is TRBJ2-5, with TRBD2 as a possible D gene (7 bases). V lost 0 bases and J lost 0, with 11 bases in between. This CDR3 region has 16 residues. Germline V gene lookup returns CDR1 SNHLY and CDR2 FYNNEI. CDR3 sequence (DNA): TGTGCCAGCAGTGAAGCGAGGGGGGGGAACCAAGAGACCCAGTACTTC. Translating gives CASSEARGGNQETQYF.

The table lists this clonotype with many counts. The CDR3 DNA follows: TGTGCCAGCAGCCCCTCTTCGGGAGAGCAGTTCTTC. It encodes CASSPSSGEQFF. This chain uses TRBV14 with TRBJ2-1; D is possibly TRBD2 (5 bases). V lost 4 bases to trimming and J lost 10 bases, with 11 bases between them. CDR3 size: 12 residues. Germline loops: CDR1 SGHDN, CDR2 FVKESK.

Many counts were recorded for this clonotype. The CDR3 loop reads CASSGTGSNEKLFF. The CDR3 nucleotides are TGCGCCAGCAGCGGAACGGGGTCTAATGAAAAACTGTTTTTT. The genes are TRBV4-3 and TRBJ1-4, with D unclear. Germline V lookup: CDR1 LGHNA, CDR2 YSLEER. The CDR3 extends over 14 amino acids. V was shortened by 5 bases and J by 3 bases, with 10 bases between the two germline ends.

This clonotype showed up just a few times. This chain links TRBV29-1 with TRBJ1-5, with 7 bases lining up with TRBD1. Germline V CDR1 and CDR2: SQVTM, ANQGSEA. V gave up 4 bases and J gave up 6 bases; unmatched junction bases: 6. The CDR3 is made up of 13 amino acids. DNA for the CDR3: TGCAGCGTTGCAGGGGGACTGGGTCAGCCCCAGCATTTT. Translated: CSVAGGLGQPQHF. The entire variable domain, with the rest obtained from reference TRBV29-1 and TRBJ1-5, is as follows: SAVISQKPSRDICQRGTSLTIQCQVDSQVTMMFWYRQQPGQSLTLIATANQGSEATYESGFVIDKFPISRPNLTFSTLTVSNMSPEDSSIYLCSVAGGLGQPQHFGDGTRLSIL.

This clonotype was observed at least ten times. The chain uses TRBV29-1 and TRBJ2-3; 9 bases fit TRBD1. J lost 3 bases, V lost 6 bases, and 10 bases had no gene match. Germline loops: CDR1 SQVTM, CDR2 ANQGSEA. The CDR3 consists of 15 residues. CDR3 protein: CSVEDRGGRTDTQYF. As DNA, the CDR3 is TGCAGCGTGGAGGACAGGGGTGGTAGGACAGATACGCAGTATTTT.

This clonotype was seen only a few times. The J gene is TRBJ2-3, the V gene TRBV11-2; 9 nucleotides match TRBD1. After removal of 4 bases from V and 0 bases from J, the junction contained 2 bases not matched to a gene. This CDR3 has 15 residues. The germline V gene has CDR1 SGHAT and CDR2 FQNNGV. The CDR3 loop is CASSWGTGSTDTQYF. In DNA, the CDR3 is TGTGCCAGCAGCTGGGGGACAGGGAGCACAGATACGCAGTATTTT.

This clonotype was counted a few times. V usage is TRBV28 and J usage is TRBJ1-2, with D unresolved. Per the germline V gene, CDR1 is MDHEN and CDR2 is SYDVKM. Trimming left V 6 bases short and J 4 bases short, with 15 bases between. This CDR3 spans 14 amino acids. The CDR3 nucleotides are TGTGCCAGCAGACCTATCCAAGCAGGCTATGGCTACACCTTC. Its translation is CASRPIQAGYGYTF.

This clonotype came up many times. The V gene is TRBV6-1, the J gene TRBJ2-1; no clear D. V was shortened by 2 bases and J by 9 bases, with 14 bases between the two germline ends. The germline V gene has CDR1 MNHNS and CDR2 SASEGT. The CDR3 is made up of 14 amino acids. CDR3 DNA sequence: TGTGCCAGCAGTGAAAGTTTCGGCAGTCTTGAGCAGTTCTTC. Amino acid sequence: CASSESFGSLEQFF.

This clonotype was counted ten times or more. The genes are TRBV7-2 and TRBJ2-7, with 9 positions matching TRBD1. V lost 4 bases and J lost 3; bases outside the gene matches: 7. The CDR3 is 15 amino acids. Germline V gene data show CDR1 as SGHTA and CDR2 as FQGNSA. The chain's CDR3 is CASSSGTGIVYEQYV. CDR3 DNA: TGTGCCAGCAGCTCCGGGACAGGGATCGTCTACGAGCAGTACGTC.

This clonotype came up a few times. The chain uses TRBV6-2 or TRBV6-3 and TRBJ2-7; D is uncertain. Trimming took off 4 bases at V and 0 bases at J, with 10 bases between the two ends. The CDR3 runs to 14 residues. Germline CDR1 and CDR2: MNHEY and SVGEGT. CDR3 protein: CASSSPSRSYEQYV. The CDR3 coding sequence is TGTGCCAGCAGTTCTCCCTCCCGCTCCTACGAGCAGTACGTC.

Details on this clonotype: This may arise from a read error, as a much more abundant clone is one base away. J is TRBJ2-2 and V is TRBV6-2 or TRBV6-3; D may match TRBD1 or TRBD2 (5 bases each). Germline V gene sequence: CDR1 MNHEY, CDR2 SVGEGT. This CDR3 comprises 15 residues. Trimming took 10 bases from V and 6 from J, leaving 21 bases between them. The CDR3 spells CANSTGQDYSGELFF. DNA for the CDR3: TGTGCCAACTCTACCGGACAAGACTATTCCGGGGAGCTGTTTTTT.

There are a few counts of this clonotype. The CDR3 protein is CASSHTVPGVLPQHF. CDR3 DNA: TGTGCCAGCAGCCATACGGTTCCGGGGGTCTTGCCCCAGCATTTT. The gene calls are TRBV16 and TRBJ1-5, with D maybe TRBD1 (5 bases). Germline CDR1 and CDR2: KGHSY and FQNENV. Trimming removed 3 bases at V and 9 bases at J, with 18 bases between. This CDR3 contains 15 residues.

This chain connects TRBV5-4 to TRBJ2-1; TRBD2 agrees at 14 bases. CDR1 and CDR2 from the germline V gene are SGHNT and YYREEE (reference sequence). This CDR3 spans 16 amino acids. After removal of 4 bases from V and 8 bases from J, the junction contained 8 bases not matched to a gene. CDR3 in DNA: TGTGCCAGCAGCCCGACACCGGGACTAGCGGGGGATGAGCAGTTCTTC. It codes for CASSPTPGLAGDEQFF.

This clonotype was seen only once. The chain joins TRBV20-1 to TRBJ2-7, with D possibly being TRBD1 or TRBD2 (5 bases each). Germline V gene data show CDR1 as DFQATT and CDR2 as SNEGSKA (reference sequence). This CDR3 has 17 residues. The germline V and J ends were trimmed by 6 bases and 3 bases, with 27 bases remaining between them. Here the CDR3 DNA reads TGCAGTGCACGCGTCCGGGATAGGGTCTGGGGGAACTACGAGCAGTACTTC. It translates to CSARVRDRVWGNYEQYF.

This clonotype was recorded many times. This rearrangement joins TRBV7-3 to TRBJ2-3; 10 nucleotides line up with TRBD1. Germline CDR1 SGHTA, CDR2 FQGTGA. The CDR3 has 15 residues. Trimming took 5 bases from V and 4 from J; bases not matched to a gene: 6. CDR3 coding DNA: TGTGCCAGCAGCCCCGACAGGGGGCCAGCAGATACGCAGTATTTT. Residues: CASSPDRGPADTQYF. Full variable domain (outside the CDR3, taken from reference TRBV7-3 and TRBJ2-3): GAGVSQTPSNKVTEKGKYVELRCDPISGHTALYWYRQSLGQGPEFLIYFQGTGAADDSGLPNDRFFAVRPEGSVSTLKIQRTERGDSAVYLCASSPDRGPADTQYFGPGTRLTVL.

This clonotype was seen a few times. The V call is TRBV7-9, the J call TRBJ1-2; 10 nucleotides line up with TRBD1. The germline gives CDR1 SEHNR, CDR2 FQNEAQ (reference sequence). V lost 5 bases to trimming and J lost 7 bases; unmatched junction nucleotides: 10. The CDR3 spans 15 residues. The chain's CDR3 is CASSPTGGILSGYTF. DNA for the CDR3: TGTGCCAGCAGCCCGACAGGGGGCATTCTATCTGGCTACACCTTC.

This clonotype was seen a handful of times. The genes are TRBV28 and TRBJ2-7; D is tentatively TRBD1 or TRBD2 (5 bases each). Trimming cost V 4 bases and J 0 bases, with 16 bases left between them. The CDR3 covers 16 residues. Germline CDR1 and CDR2: MDHEN and SYDVKM. The CDR3 coding sequence is TGTGCCAGCAGTTCTCCGGGACGTAGGAGCTCCTACGAGCAGTACGTC. It encodes CASSSPGRRSSYEQYV.

The sample holds a few counts of this clonotype. V gene TRBV12-3 or TRBV12-4 combines with J gene TRBJ2-1; D is perhaps TRBD2 (6 bases). V lost 3 bases and J lost 4, with 10 bases in between. CDR3 length equals 14 residues. The CDR3 DNA follows: TGTGCCAGCAGTTTCGGCAGCGGGTACAATGAGCAGTTCTTC. Protein product: CASSFGSGYNEQFF.

The chain couples TRBV6-4 to TRBJ2-1; 12 bases fit TRBD2. The CDR3 runs to 14 residues. The V gene's germline CDR1 is MRHNA and CDR2 SNTAGT. V lost 6 bases to trimming and J lost 10 bases; unmatched junction nucleotides: 7. The CDR3 nucleotides read TGTGCCAGCAGCTCGGGCGGGACTAGCGGGGAGCAGTTCTTC. This translates into CASSSGGTSGEQFF.

The CDR3 nucleotides are TGTGCCAGCAGTGGACAGGGTCCGTTAGGTGAGCAGTACTTC. It translates to CASSGQGPLGEQYF. This sequence joins TRBV12-3 or TRBV12-4 and TRBJ2-7; 8 bases are shared with TRBD1. V was pared by 5 bases and J by 7 bases, with 10 bases of the junction left unmatched. This CDR3 spans 14 amino acids.

There are many counts of this clonotype. The genes are TRBV19 and TRBJ1-1; D ambiguous. The germline gives CDR1 LNHDA, CDR2 SQIVND (reference sequence). This CDR3 spans 11 amino acids. V was pared by 8 bases and J by 1 base, with 5 bases between. CDR3 loop: CASLGNTEAFF. CDR3 sequence (DNA): TGTGCCAGTTTGGGGAACACTGAAGCTTTCTTT.